These 2 T cell receptor beta chains originate from one sample sequenced in a study of cytotoxic CD8 clonotypes in ibrutinib-treated CLL. Produced via immunoSEQ multiplex PCR; TCRdb's table is partial and in-frame only. The repertoire holds about 200,000 clones, with nearly 80% as singletons. Sequences were derived from PBMCs, sampled after 12 months of ibrutinib treatment. Every receptor here comes from a human donor with chronic lymphocytic leukemia.

In its sample, this clone was seen a few times. The chain links TRBV11-2 to TRBJ2-3; D not resolved. Germline V lookup: CDR1 SGHAT, CDR2 FQNNGV. V was clipped by 2 bases and J by 1 base, with 4 bases between them. The CDR3 sequence is 13 residues long. The CDR3 DNA reads as TGTGCCAGCAGCTTACAGGGCACAGATACGCAGTATTTT. Protein sequence: CASSLQGTDTQYF.

This clone was seen a single time. The V call is TRBV7-9, the J call TRBJ2-7, with 7 nucleotides matching TRBD1. V shed 4 bases, J shed 7 bases, and the junction held 13 bases outside the gene matches. Germline CDR1 SEHNR, CDR2 FQNEAQ (reference sequence). The CDR3 extends over 15 amino acids. The CDR3, as DNA: TGTGCCAGCAGCTCACGACAGGGACCCATGAGAGAGCAGTACTTC. As protein: CASSSRQGPMREQYF.